These 6 T cell receptor beta chains came from one sample sequenced in a study of shared T cell receptors in the human thymus (dated by TCRdb to the early 2020s). The library came from the immunoSEQ multiplex PCR assay. TCRdb took this table from immuneACCESS and kept in-frame rearrangements with V and J called. Such tables lack part of the clones; where checked against another copy, unresolved V genes explain under half of the gap, and the rest is unexplained. Across this sample there are about 380,000 clones, with 85% to 95% seen only once. Clones ranked in the top ten supply approximately 0.02% of the sample. Sequencing was carried out using thymocytes. Every receptor here comes from a human donor.

The V call is TRBV28, the J call TRBJ2-1; TRBD2 matches 10 bases. Losses at the gene ends were 6 bases for V and 7 bases for J; bases not matched to a gene: 6. The CDR3 spans 14 residues. Germline CDR1 MDHEN, CDR2 SYDVKM. CDR3 in DNA: TGTGCCAGCAGCACCGGGACTAGCGTAAATGAGCAGTTCTTC. The encoded protein is CASSTGTSVNEQFF.

The chain couples TRBV4-2 to TRBJ2-7; 8 bases agree with TRBD2. Germline CDR1 and CDR2: LGHNA and YNFKEQ. The ends lost 0 bases at V and 5 bases at J; junction bases unmatched: 15. The CDR3 has 18 amino acids. The CDR3 loop is CASSQEKEQGLGSHEQYF. CDR3 nucleotides: TGTGCCAGCAGCCAAGAAAAGGAGCAGGGACTAGGATCCCACGAGCAGTACTTC.

The chain uses TRBV6-5 and TRBJ1-1, with D perhaps TRBD1 (5 bases). Germline V gives CDR1 MNHEY, CDR2 SVGAGI. The germline V and J ends were trimmed by 7 bases and 1 base, with 16 bases remaining between them. CDR3 length: 15 residues. CDR3 amino acids: CASIGGDRWNTEAFF. The CDR3 DNA reads as TGTGCCAGCATTGGCGGGGACCGGTGGAACACTGAAGCTTTCTTT.

This chain links TRBV9 with TRBJ2-7; 9 nucleotides align to TRBD1. The junction had 13 bases not matched to a gene; V was cut back by 1 base and J by 2 bases. This CDR3 is 18 amino acids long. CDR1 is SGDLS, CDR2 YYNGEE, per germline. CDR3 region: CASSVSEQGANPTYEQYF. CDR3 DNA sequence: TGTGCCAGCAGCGTAAGTGAACAGGGGGCGAATCCTACCTACGAGCAGTACTTC.

The chain employs TRBV6-1 and TRBJ2-7; tentatively, D is TRBD1 (6 bases). There are 14 residues in the CDR3. V lost 2 bases, J lost 4 bases, and 12 bases lay in between. Germline assignment: CDR1 MNHNS and CDR2 SASEGT. CDR3: CASSENGQTYEQYF. In DNA form, the CDR3 reads TGTGCCAGCAGTGAAAATGGACAGACTTACGAGCAGTACTTC.

The CDR3 protein is CASSLVGSSHYEQYF. The CDR3 DNA reads TGTGCCAGCAGCTTAGTCGGGAGTAGTCACTACGAGCAGTACTTC. The chain recombines TRBV7-2 with TRBJ2-7; D is perhaps TRBD2 (6 bases). The CDR3 is made up of 15 amino acids. Trimming stripped 1 base from V and 3 bases from J, with 13 bases between. Per the germline V gene, CDR1 is SGHTA and CDR2 is FQGNSA.